The 29 T cell receptor beta chains presented below share a single source sample, sequenced in a study of T cell responses to AZD1222 COVID-19 vaccine. Clones were read by immunoSEQ multiplex PCR, and TCRdb kept only the in-frame ones, dropping some. In the table there are around 110,000 clones, 87% of which are singletons. The sequencing here drew on peripheral blood, taken on day 0 of AZD1222 vaccination. Receptor source: an adult in good health.

The rearrangement uses TRBV15 and TRBJ1-2, with TRBD1 matching 12 bases. Trimming at V came to 2 bases and at J to 6 bases, leaving 7 bases not matched to a gene. Germline V lookup: CDR1 LNHNV, CDR2 YYDKDF (reference sequence). CDR3 size: 16 residues. In DNA, the CDR3 is TGTGCCACCAGCAGAAATCCGGGACAGGGGGCCCATGGCTACACCTTC. This translates into CATSRNPGQGAHGYTF.

The V call is TRBV7-2, the J call TRBJ1-1, with 9 bases that match TRBD1. This CDR3 comprises 16 residues. The V gene's germline CDR1 is SGHTA and CDR2 FQGNSA. The ends lost 3 bases at V and 5 bases at J; junction bases unmatched: 10. The CDR3 reads CASSFGRTGALTEAFF. As DNA, the CDR3 is TGTGCCAGCAGCTTCGGACGGACAGGGGCGCTAACTGAAGCTTTCTTT.

This sequence joins TRBV19 and TRBJ1-2; D unresolved. V was cut by 9 bases and J by 4 bases, with 15 bases left in between. Germline CDR1 LNHDA, CDR2 SQIVND (reference sequence). The CDR3 length is 13 residues. Here the CDR3 reads CARQTGIRYGYTF. CDR3 in DNA: TGTGCCAGACAAACCGGGATTCGCTATGGCTACACCTTC.

The chain links TRBV9 to TRBJ2-1; 11 bases are shared with TRBD2. The CDR3 contains 16 residues. CDR1 is SGDLS and CDR2 is YYNGEE in the germline V gene. Trimming removed 3 bases from V and 3 bases from J; junction bases left unmatched: 5. The CDR3 sequence: CASSGPSGRYYNEQFF. The DNA of the CDR3 is TGTGCCAGCAGCGGGCCTAGCGGGAGGTACTACAATGAGCAGTTCTTC.

The V call is TRBV6-6, the J call TRBJ1-3; tentatively, D is TRBD1 (6 bases). This CDR3 spans 15 amino acids. V lost 1 base to trimming and J lost 4 bases, with 11 bases between them. Germline lookup yields CDR1 MNHNY and CDR2 SVGAGI (reference sequence). CDR3 DNA: TGTGCCAGCAGTTACTTAGGGGGATCCGGAAACACCATATATTTT. Encoded protein: CASSYLGGSGNTIYF.

V gene TRBV29-1 combines with J gene TRBJ1-2, with D maybe TRBD1 (5 bases). Per the germline V gene, CDR1 is SQVTM and CDR2 is ANQGSEA. The V end lost 1 base, the J end lost 4 bases, and 16 bases lay between the germline ends. The CDR3 runs 15 residues. CDR3 sequence (DNA): TGCAGCGTTGAAGGTGAAAATCAGGGAACCTATGGCTACACCTTC. Protein product: CSVEGENQGTYGYTF.

This chain uses TRBV27 with TRBJ2-7; 10 nucleotides match TRBD2. Germline V gene data show CDR1 as MNHEY and CDR2 as SMNVEV (reference sequence). V dropped 5 bases and J dropped 4; count of bases not matched to a gene: 5. CDR3 length: 14 residues. The CDR3 DNA follows: TGTGCCAGCAGTCCAACTAGCGGGGTATACGAGCAGTACTTC. Translated: CASSPTSGVYEQYF.

This sequence joins TRBV11-2 and TRBJ1-2; a weak D match, TRBD1 (5 bases). The V end lost 7 bases, the J end lost 0 bases, and 24 bases lay between the germline ends. Germline CDR1 reads SGHAT; CDR2 reads FQNNGV. CDR3 length: 18 amino acids. CDR3 DNA: TGTGCCAGCAACCCCGGCAATGTGGGCGGGGCCACTAACTATGGCTACACCTTC. It translates to CASNPGNVGGATNYGYTF.

This sequence joins TRBV30 and TRBJ1-3, with D hard to call. CDR3 length: 13 residues. V lost 1 base and J lost 0, with 4 bases in between. CDR1 GTSNPN and CDR2 SVGIG come from the germline V gene (reference sequence). This chain's CDR3 is CAWSGDSGNTIYF. In DNA, the CDR3 is TGTGCCTGGAGTGGGGACTCTGGAAACACCATATATTTT. Together with reference TRBV30 and TRBJ1-3, the CDR3 gives the full variable domain: SQTIHQWPATLVQPVGSPLSLECTVEGTSNPNLYWYRQAAGRGLQLLFYSVGIGQISSEVPQNLSASRPQDRQFILSSKKLLLSDSGFYLCAWSGDSGNTIYFGEGSWLTVV.

The V and J genes are TRBV6-5 and TRBJ2-7; D gene uncertain. This CDR3 has 15 amino acids. Trimming took 0 bases from V and 0 from J, leaving 9 bases between them. The V gene's germline CDR1 is MNHEY and CDR2 SVGAGI. For the CDR3, the DNA is TGTGCCAGCAGTTACTCTCAGCAGGTCTCCTACGAGCAGTACTTC. This encodes CASSYSQQVSYEQYF.

The V and J genes are TRBV19 and TRBJ1-1, with TRBD1 identical over 7 bases. Per germline, CDR1 LNHDA and CDR2 SQIVND (reference sequence). J lost 0 bases, V lost 9 bases, and 4 bases had no gene match. The CDR3 loop spans 13 amino acids. The CDR3 DNA reads TGTGCCAGCAGGGACAGATTGAACACTGAAGCTTTCTTT. The encoded protein is CASRDRLNTEAFF. The full variable domain, with the rest looked up from reference TRBV19 and TRBJ1-1, is DGGITQSPKYLFRKEGQNVTLSCEQNLNHDAMYWYRQDPGQGLRLIYYSQIVNDFQKGDIAEGYSVSREKKESFPLTVTSAQKNPTAFYLCASRDRLNTEAFFGQGTRLTVV.

This chain connects TRBV3-1 (or the pseudogene TRBV3-2) to TRBJ2-3, with D unclear. The CDR3 is 17 amino acids. Germline V gives CDR1 LGHDT, CDR2 YNNKEL (reference sequence). Trimming took off 0 bases at V and 0 bases at J, with 13 bases between the two ends. The CDR3 protein is CASSQDLTDASTDTQYF. The CDR3 DNA reads as TGTGCCAGCAGCCAAGATTTGACGGACGCTAGCACAGATACGCAGTATTTT.

In this sample, this clone turned up once. CDR3 in amino acids: CASSYEGRSGNTIYF. The CDR3 coding sequence is TGTGCCAGCAGTTACGAGGGGCGCTCTGGAAACACCATATATTTT. This chain uses TRBV6-5 with TRBJ1-3, with D perhaps TRBD1 (5 bases). The CDR3 totals 15 residues. V was pared by 2 bases and J by 0 bases, with 8 bases between. Germline CDR1 MNHEY, CDR2 SVGAGI.

In its sample, this clone was seen many times. This CDR3 reads CASSQTSTDTQYF. The CDR3 DNA reads TGTGCCAGCAGCCAGACTAGTACAGATACGCAGTATTTT. The V call is TRBV14, the J call TRBJ2-3, with a possible D match to TRBD2 (6 bases). This CDR3 is built from 13 residues. V was pared by 3 bases and J by 3 bases, with 7 bases between. Germline CDR1 and CDR2: SGHDN and FVKESK. Full variable domain (outside the CDR3, taken from reference TRBV14 and TRBJ2-3): EAGVTQFPSHSVIEKGQTVTLRCDPISGHDNLYWYRRVMGKEIKFLLHFVKESKQDESGMPNNRFLAERTGGTYSTLKVQPAELEDSGVYFCASSQTSTDTQYFGPGTRLTVL.

This chain connects TRBV9 to TRBJ1-1, with unresolved D. The CDR3 length is 14 residues. Germline V gene lookup returns CDR1 SGDLS and CDR2 YYNGEE. V lost 2 bases and J 1 base, leaving 9 bases between the germline ends. Here the CDR3 reads CASSVSISNTEAFF. CDR3 bases: TGTGCCAGCAGCGTCTCCATTTCGAACACTGAAGCTTTCTTT.

The chain recombines TRBV6-4 with TRBJ2-5; 8 nucleotides agree with TRBD1. V shed 5 bases, J shed 5 bases, and the junction held 10 bases outside the gene matches. Germline lookup yields CDR1 MRHNA and CDR2 SNTAGT. The CDR3 has 15 amino acids. CDR3 amino acids: CASSPSSGGRETQYF. The CDR3 DNA is TGTGCCAGCAGTCCGTCCTCAGGGGGCCGTGAGACCCAGTACTTC.

The rearrangement links TRBV3-1 (or the pseudogene TRBV3-2) to TRBJ1-1, with D maybe TRBD1 (6 bases). Germline values: CDR1 LGHDT, CDR2 YNNKEL (reference sequence). CDR3 length equals 17 residues. Trimming pared 2 bases from V and 2 bases from J, leaving 18 bases between. CDR3 in DNA: TGTGCCAGCAGCCAAAGGCCGTACAGGGAGCTTAACACTGAAGCTTTCTTT. Translating it yields CASSQRPYRELNTEAFF.

The chain joins TRBV10-3 to TRBJ2-6; D gene unclear. Germline-derived CDR1 and CDR2 are ENHRY and SYGVKD. This CDR3 has 13 residues. The V end was cut by 7 bases, the J end by 3 bases, with 7 bases between. The CDR3 nucleotides are TGTGCCATCATGCGTTATGGGGCCAACGTCCTGACTTTC. It specifies CAIMRYGANVLTF.

This chain links TRBV30 with TRBJ2-1; 14 bases are shared with TRBD2. V was pared by 4 bases and J by 7 bases, with 6 bases of the junction left unmatched. This CDR3 comprises 15 residues. From germline, CDR1 is GTSNPN and CDR2 SVGIG (reference sequence). CDR3 in DNA: TGTGCCTGGAAGGGACTAGCGGGAGTATCAAATGAGCAGTTCTTC. Its protein is CAWKGLAGVSNEQFF.

This clone was found once. The rearrangement joins TRBV30 to TRBJ1-1; TRBD1 might be the D (5 bases). The CDR3 covers 13 residues. Germline V CDR1 and CDR2: GTSNPN, SVGIG (reference sequence). Trimming removed 8 bases at V and 4 bases at J, with 17 bases between. The CDR3 sequence: CASSHQGGTEAFF. The CDR3 DNA sequence: TGTGCCAGCTCACATCAGGGAGGCACTGAAGCTTTCTTT.

V gene TRBV3-1 (or the pseudogene TRBV3-2) combines with J gene TRBJ1-5; D gene ambiguous. This CDR3 has 12 residues. The germline V gene encodes CDR1 LGHDT and CDR2 YNNKEL (reference sequence). V was trimmed by 1 base and J by 8 bases, leaving 6 bases between them. CDR3: CASSQGEEPQHF. The CDR3 DNA reads as TGTGCCAGCAGCCAAGGGGAGGAGCCCCAGCATTTT.

The chain carries TRBV28 and TRBJ1-2; 10 bases line up with TRBD1. Germline V CDR1 and CDR2: MDHEN, SYDVKM. The CDR3 has 16 residues. V was clipped by 4 bases and J by 4 bases; unmatched bases: 9. The CDR3: CASSSADRGRRYGYTF. The CDR3 DNA sequence: TGTGCCAGCAGTTCAGCCGACAGGGGGCGCCGCTATGGCTACACCTTC.

The gene calls are TRBV13 and TRBJ1-5; TRBD1 aligns across 7 bases. Per germline, CDR1 PRHDT and CDR2 FYEKMQ (reference sequence). The CDR3 totals 14 residues. Germline trimming cut 4 bases from V and 1 base from J; bases unmatched to any gene: 1. Here the CDR3 reads CASSWGQSNQPQHF. The CDR3 coding sequence is TGTGCCAGCAGCTGGGGACAGAGCAATCAGCCCCAGCATTTT.

V usage is TRBV2 and J usage is TRBJ1-2; a weak D match, TRBD1 (5 bases). In germline, CDR1 is SNHLY, CDR2 FYNNEI. V was clipped by 0 bases and J by 14 bases, with 13 bases between them. The length of the CDR3 is 12 residues. The CDR3 here is CASSEAQGSKTF. The CDR3 DNA reads as TGTGCCAGCAGTGAAGCGCAGGGATCCAAGACCTTC.

The V call is TRBV7-3, the J call TRBJ1-6; possibly TRBD1 for D (6 bases). The germline CDR1 and CDR2 sequences are SGHTA and FQGTGA. This CDR3 contains 15 residues. The V and J ends lost 5 bases and 7 bases respectively, with 15 bases between them. The chain's CDR3 is CASSAQPTGNSPLHF. CDR3 DNA sequence: TGTGCCAGCAGCGCACAACCCACAGGGAATTCACCCCTCCACTTT.

The rearrangement joins TRBV20-1 to TRBJ1-3; TRBD1 is a possible D gene (6 bases). Germline assignment: CDR1 DFQATT and CDR2 SNEGSKA (reference sequence). The germline V and J ends were trimmed by 3 bases and 4 bases, with 16 bases remaining between them. The CDR3 is made up of 15 amino acids. The CDR3 loop reads CSASSTGQGGNTIYF. CDR3 bases: TGCAGTGCTAGTTCAACAGGGCAGGGGGGAAACACCATATATTTT.

CDR3: CATSDLAGGDTQYF. The CDR3 DNA follows: TGTGCCACCAGTGATCTAGCGGGAGGAGATACGCAGTATTTT. This rearrangement joins TRBV24-1 to TRBJ2-3, with 11 bases identical to TRBD2. J was trimmed by 5 bases and V by 3 bases; bases with no gene match: 0. The length of the CDR3 is 14 residues. CDR1 is KGHDR, CDR2 SFDVKD, per germline.

This chain joins TRBV7-3 and TRBJ1-2; D ambiguous. CDR1 is SGHTA, CDR2 FQGTGA, per germline. The CDR3 extends over 18 amino acids. V gave up 5 bases and J gave up 2 bases, with 24 bases separating them. The CDR3 loop reads CASSRTGRHAGENYGYTF. CDR3 sequence (DNA): TGTGCCAGCAGCAGAACCGGCAGACACGCCGGAGAAAACTATGGCTACACCTTC.

CDR3 sequence (DNA): TGTGCCAGCAGCTCGGGACTGTTGAGCTCCTATAATTCACCCCTCCACTTT. Encoded protein: CASSSGLLSSYNSPLHF. This rearrangement joins TRBV7-8 to TRBJ1-6, with D tentatively TRBD1 (5 bases). Trimming shortened V by 4 bases and J by 0 bases, and 13 bases separated the two germline ends. Germline V CDR1 and CDR2: SGHVS, FQNEAQ. The CDR3 has 17 amino acids.